Presented here are 25 T cell receptor beta chains from one specimen sequenced in a study of blood T cells in healthy people across ages. A second PCR of roughly 7 to 11 cycles used a sample-barcoded 5' primer and a J-beta primer mix. TCRdb ran MiXCR on the 5' RACE reads and lists one entry per CDR3 protein. Of approximately 830,000 distinct CDR3 sequences listed, 60% to 80% were seen once; the top ten hold around 30%. The specimen sequenced was blood. These receptors were collected from a man between 25 and 39 years old in good health.

This sequence joins TRBV7-9 and TRBJ2-4; 8 bases agree with TRBD1. Matching the DNA end better, TRBJ2-7 makes the J call doubtful. Germline CDR1 reads SEHNR; CDR2 reads FQNEAQ (reference sequence). The CDR3 is 16 residues long. The CDR3 bases are TGTGCCAGCATAAATAGCCCGGGACAGGTTATCCACGAGCAGTACTTC. Translating gives CASINSPGQVIHEQYF.

V and J are TRBV11-1 and TRBJ2-3; 9 bases are a match to TRBD1. The germline V gene encodes CDR1 SGHAT and CDR2 FQDESV (reference sequence). The CDR3 totals 15 residues. V gave up 3 bases and J gave up 5 bases; unmatched junction bases: 6. In nucleotides, the CDR3 is TGTGCCAGCAGCTTCCGGGACAGGGCTTTAGATACGCAGTATTTT. It is translated as CASSFRDRALDTQYF.

This clonotype has just a few counts. This chain links TRBV28 with TRBJ2-7; possible D gene TRBD1, 6 bases. The germline gives CDR1 MDHEN, CDR2 SYDVKM. The CDR3 spans 15 residues. Deletions cut 4 bases from V and 3 bases from J, with 16 bases between. As DNA, the CDR3 is TGTGCCAGCAGTTCGGAAGACAGGAGGAACTACGAGCAGTACTTC. It specifies CASSSEDRRNYEQYF.

The chain carries TRBV12-3 or TRBV12-4 and TRBJ2-3, with D uncertain. V lost 4 bases and J lost 2, with 13 bases in between. The CDR3 consists of 15 residues. The CDR3 region is CASSYGRQNTDTQYF. CDR3 coding DNA: TGTGCCAGCAGTTATGGCCGTCAGAACACAGATACGCAGTATTTT.

The chain recombines TRBV6-1 with TRBJ2-5; D is undetermined. Germline V gene lookup returns CDR1 MNHNS and CDR2 SASEGT. The CDR3 extends over 11 amino acids. V was shortened by 3 bases and J by 9 bases, with 8 bases between the two germline ends. The CDR3 region has the DNA TGTGCCAGCAGTGACGGACCGGCCCAGTACTTC. As protein: CASSDGPAQYF.

This clonotype was detected only a few times. V gene TRBV4-2 combines with J gene TRBJ1-4; the D gene is possibly TRBD1 (6 bases). The CDR3 spans 16 residues. Trimming stripped 4 bases from V and 7 bases from J, with 19 bases between. Germline V lookup: CDR1 LGHNA, CDR2 YNFKEQ. CDR3 in amino acids: CASSPEVGGRTEKLFF. CDR3 coding DNA: TGTGCCAGCAGCCCCGAGGTAGGGGGGCGGACTGAAAAACTGTTTTTT.

The chain uses TRBV7-3 and TRBJ2-7, with a weak D call TRBD1 (6 bases). The germline CDR1 and CDR2 sequences are SGHTA and FQGTGA. The CDR3 covers 12 residues. V lost 10 bases to trimming and J lost 2 bases, with 12 bases between them. CDR3 amino acids: CATGQSAYEQYF. As DNA, the CDR3 is TGTGCCACCGGACAGAGCGCCTACGAGCAGTACTTC. Full variable domain (rest looked up from reference TRBV7-3 and TRBJ2-7): GAGVSQTPSNKVTEKGKYVELRCDPISGHTALYWYRQSLGQGPEFLIYFQGTGAADDSGLPNDRFFAVRPEGSVSTLKIQRTERGDSAVYLCATGQSAYEQYFGPGTRLTVT.

This clonotype was seen only a few times. CDR3 bases: TGTGCCAGCAGCTTAGGACAGATCACCGGGGAGCTGTTTTTT. It encodes CASSLGQITGELFF. V usage is TRBV7-6 and J usage is TRBJ2-2; D perhaps matches TRBD1 (5 bases). V was clipped by 1 base and J by 4 bases, with 7 bases between them. CDR1 is SGHVS and CDR2 is FNYEAQ in the germline V gene. The CDR3 sequence is 14 residues long.

V gene TRBV9 combines with J gene TRBJ1-2; the match to TRBD1 covers 8 bases. The V and J ends lost 4 bases and 7 bases, in that order; junction bases with no gene match: 9. The CDR3 covers 14 residues. The germline V gene encodes CDR1 SGDLS and CDR2 YYNGEE. CDR3 bases: TGTGCCAGCAGCCCCCGACAGGGGAGGGGTGGCTACACCTTC. It encodes CASSPRQGRGGYTF.

This clonotype was found a few times. The V gene is TRBV6-6, the J gene TRBJ2-5; either TRBD1 or TRBD2 may supply D (5 bases each). V lost 6 bases to trimming and J lost 1 base, with 18 bases between them. Germline V gene sequence: CDR1 MNHNY, CDR2 SVGAGI (reference sequence). This CDR3 has 16 amino acids. Here the CDR3 DNA reads TGTGCCAGCAGCCGAAGAGGGACGCACCTCCAAGAGACCCAGTACTTC. Protein sequence: CASSRRGTHLQETQYF.

V and J are TRBV7-2 and TRBJ1-5, with D unclear. Germline V lookup: CDR1 SGHTA, CDR2 FQGNSA. CDR3 length equals 14 residues. The V gene lost 3 bases and the J gene lost 3 bases, with 9 bases spanning the gap. In DNA, the CDR3 is TGTGCCAGCAGCTTCGCTAGATACAATCAGCCCCAGCATTTT. Its protein is CASSFARYNQPQHF.

The genes are TRBV20-1 and TRBJ2-7; no firm D call. Trimming cost V 1 base and J 3 bases, with 13 bases left between them. There are 14 residues in the CDR3. In germline, CDR1 is DFQATT, CDR2 SNEGSKA (reference sequence). The CDR3 region is CSARATEPSYEQYF. DNA for the CDR3: TGCAGTGCTAGAGCTACCGAGCCTAGCTACGAGCAGTACTTC.

J is TRBJ1-1 and V is TRBV29-1; a possible D gene is TRBD1 (6 bases). This CDR3 is built from 15 residues. Germline CDR1 SQVTM, CDR2 ANQGSEA. The V end was cut by 6 bases, the J end by 0 bases, with 17 bases between. DNA for the CDR3: TGCAGCGTCAGACGACTAACAGGGTTGAACACTGAAGCTTTCTTT. This encodes CSVRRLTGLNTEAFF.

There are a few counts of this clonotype. The chain is built from TRBV6-1 and TRBJ2-6; TRBD2 matches at 11 bases. The CDR3 totals 18 residues. Unmatched junction bases numbered 10, after V lost 6 bases and J lost 3 bases. Germline V gene lookup returns CDR1 MNHNS and CDR2 SASEGT. CDR3 DNA: TGTGCCAGCAGGTCCGTAGCGGGGGGGCCTCTTGGGGCCAACGTCCTGACTTTC. Translation gives CASRSVAGGPLGANVLTF.

This sequence joins TRBV18 and TRBJ2-4; possible D gene TRBD1, 6 bases. The DNA end is a closer match to TRBJ2-7, so the J assignment may be wrong. The CDR3 is 13 amino acids. The germline gives CDR1 KGHSH, CDR2 LQKENI. CDR3 sequence reads: CASSTNRAREQYF. In DNA, the CDR3 is TGTGCCAGCTCGACCAACAGGGCCCGCGAGCAGTACTTC.

The genes are TRBV6-5 and TRBJ2-5; 8 bases map to TRBD2. The CDR3 covers 13 residues. V gave up 4 bases and J gave up 10 bases; unmatched junction bases: 8. Germline V gene sequence: CDR1 MNHEY, CDR2 SVGAGI. CDR3 sequence (DNA): TGTGCCAGCAGTTCCACGGGGGGGGCCCTCCAGTACTTC. Translation gives CASSSTGGALQYF.

This clonotype was observed a handful of times. CDR3 region: CSVPLTDTQYF. CDR3 sequence (DNA): TGCAGCGTCCCCTTAACAGATACGCAGTATTTT. The V and J genes are TRBV29-1 and TRBJ2-3; D gene unclear. The germline gives CDR1 SQVTM, CDR2 ANQGSEA. Trimming shortened V by 6 bases and J by 3 bases, and 7 bases separated the two germline ends. The CDR3 length is 11 residues.

The table lists this clonotype with a count of one. The CDR3 here is CASSEVRIAKNIQYF. The CDR3 DNA reads TGTGCCAGCAGTGAAGTGCGGATAGCCAAAAACATTCAGTACTTC. The chain combines TRBV2 with TRBJ2-4; D ambiguous. The CDR3 spans 15 residues. CDR1 and CDR2 (germline): SNHLY, FYNNEI. Trimming removed 1 base from V and 0 bases from J, with 7 bases in between.

This chain connects TRBV6-2 or TRBV6-3 to TRBJ1-5; 9 nucleotides match TRBD1. V trimming: 3 bases; J trimming: 7 bases; junction bases outside the gene matches: 7. This CDR3 is 15 amino acids long. Germline CDR1 MNHEY, CDR2 SVGEGT. CDR3 residues: CASSYNRGRGQPQHF. The CDR3, as DNA: TGTGCCAGCAGTTATAACAGGGGGCGCGGACAGCCCCAGCATTTT.

The chain has TRBV6-2 or TRBV6-3 and TRBJ2-6; a weak D match, TRBD2 (5 bases). The CDR3 consists of 15 residues. Germline V gene sequence: CDR1 MNHEY, CDR2 SVGEGT. The germline V and J ends were trimmed by 4 bases and 6 bases, with 13 bases remaining between them. The CDR3 region has the DNA TGTGCCAGCAGTTTAGGGCAGGAGGCGGCCAACGTCCTGACTTTC. Residues: CASSLGQEAANVLTF.

This chain connects TRBV9 to TRBJ1-2, with a tentative D call TRBD1 (6 bases). Trimming took 4 bases from V and 4 from J, leaving 23 bases between them. Germline CDR1 SGDLS, CDR2 YYNGEE. The CDR3 extends over 17 amino acids. CDR3 region: CASSPLGTGTGPYGYTF. For the CDR3, the DNA is TGTGCCAGCAGCCCCTTGGGTACAGGGACTGGGCCCTATGGCTACACCTTC.

In this sample, this clonotype turned up once. The chain recombines TRBV7-9 with TRBJ1-1; 10 nucleotides agree with TRBD1. The CDR3 loop spans 17 amino acids. The germline V gene encodes CDR1 SEHNR and CDR2 FQNEAQ (reference sequence). V was pared by 0 bases and J by 0 bases, with 4 bases of the junction left unmatched. The CDR3 DNA reads TGTGCCAGCAGCTTAGCCCCGGGACAGGGGATGAACACTGAAGCTTTCTTT. Its protein product is CASSLAPGQGMNTEAFF.

V and J are TRBV2 and TRBJ2-5; the match to TRBD1 covers 8 bases. The CDR3 extends over 11 amino acids. From germline, CDR1 is SNHLY and CDR2 FYNNEI. The V and J ends lost 9 bases and 6 bases, in that order; junction bases with no gene match: 3. DNA of the CDR3: TGTGCCAGAGGACAGGGCAAGACCCAGTACTTC. Its translation is CARGQGKTQYF.

This rearrangement joins TRBV20-1 to TRBJ1-2; 7 nucleotides line up with TRBD1. Unmatched junction bases numbered 7, after V lost 5 bases and J lost 4 bases. Germline values: CDR1 DFQATT, CDR2 SNEGSKA (reference sequence). There are 13 residues in the CDR3. CDR3 DNA: TGCAGTGCTCACAGGGGAGAACGCTATGGCTACACCTTC. Translating it yields CSAHRGERYGYTF.

This clonotype was counted ten times or more. This sequence joins TRBV4-2 and TRBJ2-4; 9 bases align to TRBD1. This CDR3 region has 17 residues. J was trimmed by 2 bases and V by 4 bases; bases with no gene match: 9. Per germline, CDR1 LGHNA and CDR2 YNFKEQ. CDR3 sequence reads: CASSLFDRGGSKNIQYF. The CDR3 coding sequence is TGTGCCAGCAGCCTTTTTGACAGGGGGGGATCCAAAAACATTCAGTACTTC.